This entry concerns a single T cell receptor beta chain. Its specificity is unknown. This entry belongs to a study of long-term antiretroviral therapy in people with HIV. This CDR3 region has 13 residues. In germline, CDR1 is SGHNT, CDR2 YYREEE (reference sequence). Trimming cost V 5 bases and J 4 bases, with 7 bases left between them. General study findings and limits: Records did not include ART adherence, viral resistance or therapy changes. Transplant-donor-level diversity was not reached after ART, though diversity increased. Pre-ART clonal expansion yielded clones that dominated the repertoire at all time points.

Assay version v3.0 of immunoSEQ was used, and it was run at survey level. Sequencing targeted 40,000-50,000 T-cell genomes per sample. The repertoire was sequenced with immunoSEQ multiplex PCR; TCRdb's copy has only in-frame clones and lacks some. This table holds tens of thousands of clones, over 80% found once. This sample comprised unsorted PBMCs, obtained 1.5 years after starting antiretroviral therapy. This receptor was taken from a man younger than 35 with HIV. The chain recombines TRBV5-4 with TRBJ2-6; D not resolved. The CDR3 protein is CASRMWGANVLTF. Here the CDR3 DNA reads TGTGCCAGCAGGATGTGGGGGGCCAACGTCCTGACTTTC.